The source of this TCR beta chain is a study of blood T cell repertoires in COVID-19. The germline V gene has CDR1 PRHDT and CDR2 FYEKMQ (reference sequence). The CDR3 sequence is 12 residues long. The germline V and J ends were trimmed by 4 bases and 8 bases, with 10 bases remaining between them. Per the original methods: The assay estimated nucleated cells by amplifying reference gene primers. The table came from immunoSEQ multiplex PCR; TCRdb's copy has only in-frame clones and leaves some out. The V and J calls and clone size come from that table; D and trimming were worked out from the DNA. The sample records roughly 300,000 clones, approximately 86% being singletons.

The sequencing input was peripheral blood. This chain links TRBV13 with TRBJ2-3; TRBD2 is a possible D gene (6 bases). This TCR derives from a young man with active or convalescent COVID-19. The CDR3 sequence is CASSSRDFTQYF. The CDR3 DNA follows: TGTGCCAGCAGCTCACGGGACTTTACGCAGTATTTT.